This TCR beta chain was found in a study of siplizumab effects on memory and regulatory T cells. Overall study results and limits: Alloreactive CD4+ clones that could be mapped were on average about 69% Treg-derived with siplizumab, against about 28% in controls. The alloresponse seemed to draw substantially on naive T cells, which appeared more diverse than memory cells. Proliferating Tregs taken from siplizumab cultures were not shown to have a confirmed suppressive function.

CDR1 is ENHRY, CDR2 SYGVKD, per germline. The CDR3 is 14 residues long. The germline V and J ends were trimmed by 11 bases and 10 bases, with 21 bases remaining between them. Data came from immunoSEQ multiplex PCR; TCRdb stores just in-frame clones and leaves some out. The sample records roughly 100,000 clones, 92% being singletons. This clone showed up just a few times. What it recognizes is unknown. The rearrangement joins TRBV10-3 to TRBJ1-6; D unclear. Sequenced: CD4+ T cells sorted from blood. The sequence was collected from a human donor in good health. This CDR3 reads CAVAVREGDSPLHF. The DNA of the CDR3 is TGTGCCGTCGCAGTCCGGGAGGGAGACTCACCCCTCCACTTT.